The rows below give T cell receptor beta chains drawn from one sample of a study of tumor-infiltrating lymphocytes in localized non-small cell lung cancer. Profiling relied on immunoSEQ multiplex PCR, and the TCRdb table lists in-frame clones only, not all of them. Here the sample spans fewer than 12,000 clones, around 63% being singletons. Sequenced sample: lung tumor tissue. The receptors derive from a human donor with non-small cell lung cancer. Each CDR3 is given with its conserved first and last residue. A D gene is named only where the DNA matches it firmly. Clone size is given for some rows only: seen once, a few or many times, or a class if the clone is expanded.

>TRBV6-1|few|TRBJ2-7|NA
CASSAEGKTGFGEQYF
TGTGCCAGCAGTGCAGAAGGGAAGACAGGATTCGGCGAGCAGTACTTC
>TRBV9|NA|TRBJ1-1|NA
CASSVGDGTEAFF
TGTGCCAGCAGCGTAGGGGACGGCACTGAAGCTTTCTTT
>TRBV5-6|NA|TRBJ1-2|TRBD1
CASSFPRTGGFGYTF
TGTGCCAGCAGCTTCCCCCGGACAGGGGGCTTTGGCTACACCTTC
>TRBV29-1|NA|TRBJ1-2|TRBD1
CSVRPGQGAWGYGYTF
TGCAGCGTTCGTCCGGGACAGGGGGCTTGGGGATATGGCTACACCTTC
>TRBV7-7|NA|TRBJ2-3|NA
CASSLSMDTDTQYF
TGTGCCAGCAGCTTATCTATGGACACAGATACGCAGTATTTT
>TRBV5-4|medium-sized|TRBJ2-1|NA
CASSPRQGIGGEQFF
TGTGCCAGCAGCCCAAGACAGGGAATCGGGGGGGAGCAGTTCTTC
>TRBV9|few|TRBJ1-1|NA
CASSMKPTGRAEAFF
TGTGCCAGCAGCATGAAGCCTACAGGGAGGGCTGAAGCTTTCTTT
>TRBV30|NA|TRBJ1-2|NA
CAWSRGVDNYGYTF
TGTGCCTGGAGTAGGGGGGTTGATAACTATGGCTACACCTTC
>TRBV6-5|NA|TRBJ2-7|TRBD1
CASSYGGTGSYEQYF
TGTGCCAGCAGTTACGGTGGGACAGGGTCCTACGAGCAGTACTTC
>TRBV30|NA|TRBJ2-3|TRBD2
CALKASGMSDTQYF
TGTGCCTTGAAGGCTAGCGGGATGTCAGATACGCAGTATTTT
>TRBV10-2|once|TRBJ1-3|NA
CASSHQGLTLSGNTIYF
TGCGCCAGCAGCCATCAGGGTTTAACTCTCTCTGGAAACACCATATATTTT
>TRBV2|once|TRBJ2-2|NA
CASRVGRNAGELFF
TGTGCCAGCAGAGTGGGGCGAAACGCCGGGGAGCTGTTTTTT
>TRBV29-1|NA|TRBJ2-3|NA
CSVARQRDTQYF
TGCAGCGTTGCCAGGCAGCGAGATACGCAGTATTTT
>TRBV18|NA|TRBJ2-1|TRBD2
CASSPLGLAGGPPYNEQFF
TGTGCCAGCTCACCACTGGGACTAGCGGGGGGGCCCCCCTACAATGAGCAGTTCTTC
>TRBV10-1|NA|TRBJ2-1|NA
CASSELSNEQFF
TGCGCCAGCAGTGAGCTGAGCAATGAGCAGTTCTTC
>TRBV7-9|once|TRBJ1-1|NA
CASSKRGVTAFF
TGTGCCAGCAGCAAACGGGGAGTGACAGCTTTCTTT
>TRBV6-5|once|TRBJ1-6|NA
CASRSRGSYNSPLHF
TGTGCCAGCAGAAGTAGGGGCTCCTATAATTCACCCCTCCACTTT
>TRBV2|NA|TRBJ2-3|NA
CASSGGLGTDTQYF
TGTGCCAGCAGTGGTGGTCTCGGGACAGATACGCAGTATTTT
>TRBV20-1|NA|TRBJ1-2|TRBD1
CSAGQGGGYTF
TGCAGTGCCGGACAGGGTGGTGGCTACACCTTC
>TRBV7-2|NA|TRBJ1-1|NA
CASSFPLQNTEAFF
TGTGCCAGCAGCTTCCCACTACAGAACACTGAAGCTTTCTTT
>TRBV5-1|NA|TRBJ2-5|TRBD1
CASSFAGTGGLETQYF
TGCGCCAGCAGCTTTGCTGGGACAGGGGGACTTGAGACCCAGTACTTC
>TRBV5-8|NA|TRBJ2-7|NA
CASSLGGGFSYEQYF
TGTGCCAGCAGCTTGGGGGGGGGCTTCTCCTACGAGCAGTACTTC
>TRBV10-2|NA|TRBJ2-6|NA
CASSESGANVLTF
TGCGCCAGCAGTGAATCTGGGGCCAACGTCCTGACTTTC
>TRBV28|NA|TRBJ2-7|TRBD2
CASRNPGTSGYEQYF
TGTGCCAGCAGAAACCCCGGGACTAGCGGCTACGAGCAGTACTTC
>TRBV4-3|NA|TRBJ1-6|NA
CASSQDRTNYNSPLHF
TGCGCCAGCAGCCAAGACCGCACAAACTATAATTCACCCCTCCACTTT
>TRBV5-4|NA|TRBJ1-2|TRBD1
CASSLAGQGVGRGYTF
TGTGCCAGCAGCTTGGCTGGACAGGGGGTAGGGCGAGGCTACACCTTC
>TRBV5-1|once|TRBJ2-7|NA
CASSLDVPPGHGSSYEQYF
TGCGCCAGCAGCTTGGATGTTCCCCCGGGACACGGAAGCTCCTACGAGCAGTACTTC
>TRBV29-1|NA|TRBJ1-5|NA
CSVGTDLNQPQHF
TGCAGCGTTGGAACCGACCTCAATCAGCCCCAGCATTTT
>TRBV7-2|once|TRBJ2-7|NA
CASSQGPPRPYEQYF
TGTGCCAGCAGTCAAGGACCGCCCCGGCCCTACGAGCAGTACTTC
>TRBV7-9|NA|TRBJ2-1|NA
CASSLEGGSEQFF
TGTGCCAGCAGCTTGGAGGGGGGCTCGGAGCAGTTCTTC
>TRBV6-6|few|TRBJ2-7|TRBD2
CASGGGEQYF
TGTGCCAGCGGCGGGGGCGAGCAGTACTTC
>TRBV7-2|NA|TRBJ1-6|NA
CASSLERGSSYNSPLHF
TGTGCCAGCAGCTTAGAGCGAGGGAGCTCCTATAATTCACCCCTCCACTTT